The following is a T cell receptor (beta chain) sequence with its context. What it binds is unknown. These data belong to a study of response to subunit inactivated influenza vaccine. Study results and limitations: Each seasonal flu vaccination may recruit only limited new T cells, authors suggested.

The CDR3 contains 15 residues. Trimming took 5 bases from V and 4 from J, leaving 15 bases between them. From the RT-PCR reads, TCRdb called clonotypes with MiXCR, one entry per CDR3 protein. The repertoire holds under 850,000 distinct CDR3 sequences, with about 18% as singletons. Material: PBMCs from blood, obtained about 5 days after vaccination. The chain combines TRBV12-3 or TRBV12-4 with TRBJ2-1; D is undetermined. The clonotype comes from a man aged 50-59 years who received an inactivated influenza vaccine. CDR3 residues: CASSPRAASYNEQFF. In DNA form, the CDR3 reads TGTGCCAGCAGTCCCCGTGCGGCCTCATACAATGAGCAGTTCTTC.